This T cell receptor beta chain is from a study of T-cell reconstitution after alpha-beta-depleted transplantation in children (dated by TCRdb to the mid-2010s). Study-level background: T-cell immune reconstitution after TCRalphabeta/CD19-depleted allogeneic hematopoietic cell transplantation in children was quantitatively tracked in the study by means of TCR repertoire profiling.

Receptors were amplified or captured by PCR. TCRdb lists the instrument as Illumina HiSeq 2500. Molecular barcoding was employed in the preparation of TCR libraries, with unique molecular identifiers being used to normalize TCRbeta repertoire quantification. The public reads were reprocessed in TCRdb via fastp at Q25 and MiXCR, keeping in-frame beta chains. Rows with one shared CDR3 protein collapse into an entry with the most common genes and DNA. A total of roughly 300,000 distinct CDR3 sequences appear in this sample, 10% of them only once. More than 2% of the sample goes to the ten largest clones. This clonotype was seen ten or more times. Its antigen remains unidentified. No much larger clone exists at a distance of one base, and base qualities are not known. Taken from the germline V gene (reference sequence), the CDR1 and CDR2 loops are DFQATT and SNEGSKA. The junction carries 17 bases between V and J, which are trimmed by 7 bases and 4 bases respectively. Including the terminal cysteine and phenylalanine, the CDR3 comprises 14 residues. Only the CDR3 part of the read is kept: 42 bases, read in frame from the first base.

Recombination connected TRBV20-1 to TRBJ2-1, and the D gene may be TRBD2, 7 bases matching. The sequencing here drew on PBMCs from the stem cell graft donor, taken from the stem cell graft. The clonotype comes from a human donor who donated a stem cell graft to a child with acute lymphoblastic leukemia. The DNA is as follows: TGCAGTGGCGGGGGCAGCCCGGGGTACAATGAGCAGTTCTTC. This encodes CSGGGSPGYNEQFF.